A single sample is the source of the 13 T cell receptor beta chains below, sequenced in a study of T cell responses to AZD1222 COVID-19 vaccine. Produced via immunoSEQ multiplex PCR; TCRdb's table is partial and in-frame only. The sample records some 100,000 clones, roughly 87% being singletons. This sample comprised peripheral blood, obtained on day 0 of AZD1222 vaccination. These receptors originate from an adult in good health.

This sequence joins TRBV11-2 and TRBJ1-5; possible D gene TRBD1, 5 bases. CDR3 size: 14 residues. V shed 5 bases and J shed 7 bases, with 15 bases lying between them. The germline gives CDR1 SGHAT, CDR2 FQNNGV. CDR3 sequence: CASSRAGTGQPQHF. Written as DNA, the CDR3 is TGTGCCAGCAGCCGAGCAGGGACGGGCCAGCCCCAGCATTTT.

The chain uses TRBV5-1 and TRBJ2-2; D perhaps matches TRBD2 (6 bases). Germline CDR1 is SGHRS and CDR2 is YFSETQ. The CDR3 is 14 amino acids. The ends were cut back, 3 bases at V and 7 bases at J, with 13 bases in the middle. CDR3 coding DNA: TGCGCCAGCAGCTCGGGAGCTCGGGACGGGGAGCTGTTTTTT. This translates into CASSSGARDGELFF.

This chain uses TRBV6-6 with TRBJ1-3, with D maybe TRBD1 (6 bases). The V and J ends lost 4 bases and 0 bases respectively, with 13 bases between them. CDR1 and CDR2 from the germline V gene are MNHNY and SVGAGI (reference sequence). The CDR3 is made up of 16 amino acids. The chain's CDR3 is CASSFWTDVSGNTIYF. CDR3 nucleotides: TGTGCCAGCAGTTTCTGGACAGACGTCTCTGGAAACACCATATATTTT.

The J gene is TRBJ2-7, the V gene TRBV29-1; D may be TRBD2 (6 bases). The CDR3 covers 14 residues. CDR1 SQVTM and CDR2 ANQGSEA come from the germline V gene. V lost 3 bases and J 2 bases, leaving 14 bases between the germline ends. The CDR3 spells CSVEKAGKTYEQYF. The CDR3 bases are TGCAGCGTTGAGAAGGCGGGAAAGACCTACGAGCAGTACTTC.

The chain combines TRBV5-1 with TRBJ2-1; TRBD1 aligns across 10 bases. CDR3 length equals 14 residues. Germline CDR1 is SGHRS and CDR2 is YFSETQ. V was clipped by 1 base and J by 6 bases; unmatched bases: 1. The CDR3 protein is CASSLWDRGNEQFF. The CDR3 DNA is TGCGCCAGCAGCTTGTGGGACAGGGGCAATGAGCAGTTCTTC.

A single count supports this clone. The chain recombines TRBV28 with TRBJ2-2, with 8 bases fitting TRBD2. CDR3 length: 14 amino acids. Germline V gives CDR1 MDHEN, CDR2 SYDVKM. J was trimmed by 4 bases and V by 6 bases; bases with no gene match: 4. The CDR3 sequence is CASRPSGRTGELFF. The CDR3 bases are TGTGCCAGCAGGCCTAGCGGGCGCACCGGGGAGCTGTTTTTT.

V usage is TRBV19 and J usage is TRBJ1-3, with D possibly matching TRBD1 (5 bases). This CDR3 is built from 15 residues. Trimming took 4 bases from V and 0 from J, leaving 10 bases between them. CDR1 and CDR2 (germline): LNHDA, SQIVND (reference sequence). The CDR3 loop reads CASSKTGDSGNTIYF. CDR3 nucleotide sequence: TGTGCCAGTAGTAAAACAGGAGACTCTGGAAACACCATATATTTT. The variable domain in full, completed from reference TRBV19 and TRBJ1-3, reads DGGITQSPKYLFRKEGQNVTLSCEQNLNHDAMYWYRQDPGQGLRLIYYSQIVNDFQKGDIAEGYSVSREKKESFPLTVTSAQKNPTAFYLCASSKTGDSGNTIYFGEGSWLTVV.

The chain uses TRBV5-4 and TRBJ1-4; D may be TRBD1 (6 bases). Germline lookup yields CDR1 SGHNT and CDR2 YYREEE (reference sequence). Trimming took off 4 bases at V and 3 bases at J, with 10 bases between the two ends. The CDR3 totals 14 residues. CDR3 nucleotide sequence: TGTGCCAGCAGCCTACAGGGTTCTAATGAAAAACTGTTTTTT. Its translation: CASSLQGSNEKLFF.

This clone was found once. CDR3 sequence reads: CASSWGTYGYTF. DNA for the CDR3: TGTGCCAGCAGTTGGGGCACCTATGGCTACACCTTC. This rearrangement joins TRBV12-3 or TRBV12-4 to TRBJ1-2; tentatively, D is TRBD1 (5 bases). The CDR3 extends over 12 amino acids. V lost 4 bases, J lost 4 bases, and 7 bases lay in between.

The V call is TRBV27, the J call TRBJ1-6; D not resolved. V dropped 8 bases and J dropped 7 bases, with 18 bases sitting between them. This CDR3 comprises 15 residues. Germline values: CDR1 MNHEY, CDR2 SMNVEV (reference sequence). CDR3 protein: CASGPALGWNSPLHF. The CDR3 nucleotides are TGTGCCAGCGGCCCCGCGTTGGGGTGGAATTCACCCCTCCACTTT.

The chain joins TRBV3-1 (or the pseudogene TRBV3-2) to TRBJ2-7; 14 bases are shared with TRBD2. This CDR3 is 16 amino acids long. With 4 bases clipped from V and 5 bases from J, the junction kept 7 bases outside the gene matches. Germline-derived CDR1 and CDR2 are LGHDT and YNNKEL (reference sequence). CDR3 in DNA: TGTGCCAGCAGCCCCGGGACTAGCGGGAGTATCCACGAGCAGTACTTC. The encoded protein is CASSPGTSGSIHEQYF.

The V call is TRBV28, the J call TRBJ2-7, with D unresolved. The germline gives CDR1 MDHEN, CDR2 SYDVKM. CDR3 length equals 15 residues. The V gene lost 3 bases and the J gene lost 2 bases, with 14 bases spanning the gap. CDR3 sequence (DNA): TGTGCCAGCAGTTTTAGTTTTCGGTCCGCCTACGAGCAGTACTTC. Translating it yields CASSFSFRSAYEQYF.

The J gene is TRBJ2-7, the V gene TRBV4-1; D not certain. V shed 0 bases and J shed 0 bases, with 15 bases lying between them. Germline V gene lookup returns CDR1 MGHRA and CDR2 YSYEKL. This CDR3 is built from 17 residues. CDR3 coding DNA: TGCGCCAGCAGCCAAGACACTTCTAGACTGTACTCCTACGAGCAGTACTTC. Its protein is CASSQDTSRLYSYEQYF.